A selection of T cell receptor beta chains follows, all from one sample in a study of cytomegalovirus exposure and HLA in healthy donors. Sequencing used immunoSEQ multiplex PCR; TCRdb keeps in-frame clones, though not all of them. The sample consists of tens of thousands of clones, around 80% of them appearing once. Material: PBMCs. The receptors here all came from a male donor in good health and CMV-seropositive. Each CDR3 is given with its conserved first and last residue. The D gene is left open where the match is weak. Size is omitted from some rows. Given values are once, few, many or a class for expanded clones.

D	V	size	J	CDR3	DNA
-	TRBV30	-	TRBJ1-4	CAWSANTEKLFF	TGTGCCTGGAGTGCCAACACTGAAAAACTGTTTTTT
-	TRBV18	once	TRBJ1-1	CASSPKPTGLQNTEAFF	TGTGCCAGCTCCCCAAAACCAACAGGGCTCCAGAACACTGAAGCTTTCTTT
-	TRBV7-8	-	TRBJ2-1	CASSSSGVAWYNEQFF	TGTGCCAGCAGCTCGTCGGGTGTAGCGTGGTACAATGAGCAGTTCTTC
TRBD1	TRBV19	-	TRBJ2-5	CASSNRGSQETQYF	TGTGCCAGTAGTAACAGGGGGAGCCAAGAGACCCAGTACTTC
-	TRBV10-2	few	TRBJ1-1	CASSEGRGTEAFF	TGCGCCAGCAGTGAGGGAAGAGGCACTGAAGCTTTCTTT
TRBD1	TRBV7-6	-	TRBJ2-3	CASSLRDRGTDTQYF	TGTGCCAGCAGCCTCCGGGACAGGGGGACAGATACGCAGTATTTT
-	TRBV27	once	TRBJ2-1	CASSLSPSPNEQFF	TGTGCCAGCAGTTTATCCCCTAGCCCCAATGAGCAGTTCTTC
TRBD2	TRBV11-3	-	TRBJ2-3	CASSSTSGRDTQYF	TGTGCCAGCAGTTCGACTAGCGGGCGAGATACGCAGTATTTT
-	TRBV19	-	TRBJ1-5	CASSISGIGNQPQHF	TGTGCCAGTAGTATATCCGGGATTGGCAATCAGCCCCAGCATTTT
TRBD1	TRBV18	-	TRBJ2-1	CASSPWTGDNEQFF	TGTGCCAGCTCACCCTGGACAGGGGACAATGAGCAGTTCTTC
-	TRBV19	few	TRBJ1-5	CASSIGAAPNQPQHF	TGTGCCAGTAGTATAGGGGCAGCCCCAAATCAGCCCCAGCATTTT
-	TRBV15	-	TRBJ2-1	CATSREAAGRYNEQFF	TGTGCCACCAGCAGAGAGGCGGCGGGACGCTACAATGAGCAGTTCTTC
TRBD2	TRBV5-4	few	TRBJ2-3	CASSLPGTSSTDTQYF	TGTGCCAGCAGCTTGCCCGGGACTAGCAGCACAGATACGCAGTATTTT
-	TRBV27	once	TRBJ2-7	CASSSVARSYEQYF	TGTGCCAGCAGTTCCGTGGCCCGCTCCTACGAGCAGTACTTC
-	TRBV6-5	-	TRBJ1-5	CASSSRQYNQPQHF	TGTGCCAGCAGTTCAAGACAGTACAATCAGCCCCAGCATTTT
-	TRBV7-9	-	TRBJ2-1	CASTLEPPYNEQFF	TGTGCCAGCACCCTTGAGCCCCCCTACAATGAGCAGTTCTTC
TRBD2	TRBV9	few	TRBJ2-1	CASSISGSSYNEQFF	TGTGCCAGCAGCATTAGCGGGAGCTCCTACAATGAGCAGTTCTTC
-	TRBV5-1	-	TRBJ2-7	CASTPDTLYEQYF	TGCGCCAGCACCCCGGACACCCTCTACGAGCAGTACTTC
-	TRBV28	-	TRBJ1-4	CASRREGGTNEKLFF	TGTGCCAGCAGGAGGGAGGGCGGAACTAATGAAAAACTGTTTTTT
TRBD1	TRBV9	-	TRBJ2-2	CASSATSRGLNTGELFF	TGTGCCAGCAGCGCAACGAGCAGGGGGCTGAACACCGGGGAGCTGTTTTTT
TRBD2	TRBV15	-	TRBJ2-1	CATSSIIGRAENEQFF	TGTGCCACCAGCAGCATAATCGGGAGGGCCGAAAATGAGCAGTTCTTC
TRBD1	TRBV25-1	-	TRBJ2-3	CASSYRGMFGTDTQYF	TGTGCCAGCAGCTACAGGGGAATGTTCGGCACAGATACGCAGTATTTT
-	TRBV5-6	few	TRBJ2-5	CASNRANQETQYF	TGTGCCAGCAACAGGGCTAACCAAGAGACCCAGTACTTC
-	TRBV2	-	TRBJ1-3	CASSEGQVSGNTIYF	TGTGCCAGCAGTGAAGGTCAGGTCTCTGGAAACACCATATATTTT
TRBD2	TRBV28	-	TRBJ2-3	CASSLGGLAGGSSTDTQYF	TGTGCCAGCAGTTTAGGGGGACTAGCGGGAGGATCTAGCACAGATACGCAGTATTTT
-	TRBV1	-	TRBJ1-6	CTSSQERGRVPINSPLHF	TGCACCAGCAGCCAAGAACGGGGTAGAGTACCGATAAACTCACCCCTCCACTTT
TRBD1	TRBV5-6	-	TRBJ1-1	CASSSAGQGRYTEAFF	TGTGCCAGCAGCTCGGCCGGACAGGGGCGATACACTGAAGCTTTCTTT
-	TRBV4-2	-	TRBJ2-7	CASSQGGQSYEQYF	TGTGCCAGCAGCCAAGGAGGACAGTCGTACGAGCAGTACTTC
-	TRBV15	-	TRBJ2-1	CATSRAGDYNEQFF	TGTGCCACCAGCAGAGCGGGGGACTACAATGAGCAGTTCTTC
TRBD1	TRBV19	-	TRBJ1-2	CASSMGGTANYGYTF	TGTGCCAGTAGTATGGGCGGGACAGCTAACTATGGCTACACCTTC
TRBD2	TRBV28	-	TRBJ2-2	CASKLAGGTNTGELFF	TGTGCCAGCAAACTAGCGGGAGGCACCAACACCGGGGAGCTGTTTTTT
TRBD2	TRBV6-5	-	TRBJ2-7	CASSLSGSSYEQYF	TGTGCCAGCAGCCTTAGCGGGAGCTCCTACGAGCAGTACTTC
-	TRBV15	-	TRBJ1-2	CATSRDRGTRHTF	TGTGCCACCAGCAGAGATCGGGGGACGAGGCACACCTTC
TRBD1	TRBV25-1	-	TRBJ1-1	CASSEYTQGVGTEAFF	TGTGCCAGCAGTGAATATACCCAGGGGGTAGGCACTGAAGCTTTCTTT
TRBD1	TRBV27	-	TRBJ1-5	CASAQGAHQPQHF	TGTGCCAGCGCGCAGGGGGCCCATCAGCCCCAGCATTTT
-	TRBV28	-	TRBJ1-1	CASSFIASTEAFF	TGTGCCAGCAGTTTTATCGCGAGCACTGAAGCTTTCTTT
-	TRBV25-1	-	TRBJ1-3	CASSAGGGSGNTIYF	TGTGCCAGCAGTGCCGGCGGTGGCTCTGGAAACACCATATATTTT
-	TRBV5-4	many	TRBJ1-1	CASSLGGQPEAFF	TGTGCCAGCAGCTTGGGAGGACAGCCTGAAGCTTTCTTT
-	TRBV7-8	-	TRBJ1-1	CASSLVPGTEAFF	TGTGCCAGCAGCTTAGTCCCAGGGACTGAAGCTTTCTTT
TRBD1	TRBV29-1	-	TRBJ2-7	CSVEGDRGHEQYF	TGCAGCGTTGAAGGAGACAGGGGGCACGAGCAGTACTTC
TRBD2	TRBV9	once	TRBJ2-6	CASSVSLAGAFGANVLTF	TGTGCCAGCAGCGTATCCCTAGCGGGAGCCTTTGGGGCCAACGTCCTGACTTTC
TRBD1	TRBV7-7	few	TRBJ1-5	CASSLDRGFQPQHF	TGTGCCAGCAGCTTGGACAGGGGCTTTCAGCCCCAGCATTTT
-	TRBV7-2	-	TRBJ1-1	CASSPQGRRTEAFF	TGTGCCAGCAGCCCACAGGGAAGAAGGACTGAAGCTTTCTTT
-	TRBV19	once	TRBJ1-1	CASSIQGVSTEAFF	TGTGCCAGTAGTATTCAGGGTGTCAGCACTGAAGCTTTCTTT
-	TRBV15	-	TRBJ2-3	CATSRGDYTDTQYF	TGTGCCACCAGCAGAGGAGACTACACAGATACGCAGTATTTT
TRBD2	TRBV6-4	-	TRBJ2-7	CASSDASGRSYEQYF	TGTGCCAGCAGTGACGCTAGCGGGCGATCCTACGAGCAGTACTTC
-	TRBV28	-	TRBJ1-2	CASSRQVLGGYTF	TGTGCCAGCAGCAGACAGGTCCTAGGGGGCTACACCTTC
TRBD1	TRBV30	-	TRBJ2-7	CAWSHDRGREQCF	TGTGCCTGGAGTCACGACAGGGGGCGAGAGCAGTGCTTC
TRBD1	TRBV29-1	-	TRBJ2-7	CSVLTGDTYEQYF	TGCAGCGTACTGACAGGGGATACCTACGAGCAGTACTTC
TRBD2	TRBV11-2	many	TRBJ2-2	CASSLALAGAGGELFF	TGTGCCAGCAGCTTAGCGCTAGCGGGAGCAGGCGGGGAGCTGTTTTTT
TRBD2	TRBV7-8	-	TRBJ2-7	CASSLVGLAVEQYF	TGTGCCAGCAGCTTAGTGGGACTAGCGGTGGAGCAGTACTTC